The next 22 T cell receptor beta chains were all read from a single sample in a study of control samples from healthy donors and cancer patients. Generated by immunoSEQ multiplex PCR, the TCRdb table keeps only in-frame clones and is missing some. The table shows about 49,000 clones, with 65% to 90% occurring only once. The source material was PBMCs. These TCRs come from a woman aged 45 to 65 with lung cancer.

The chain recombines TRBV7-2 with TRBJ1-1; the D gene is possibly TRBD1 (5 bases). V shed 1 base and J shed 4 bases, with 7 bases lying between them. The CDR3 loop spans 13 amino acids. The germline gives CDR1 SGHTA, CDR2 FQGNSA. The DNA of the CDR3 is TGTGCCAGCAGCTTAGTTGGGGCCACTGAAGCTTTCTTT. This codes for CASSLVGATEAFF. Full variable domain (outside the CDR3, taken from reference TRBV7-2 and TRBJ1-1): GAGVSQSPSNKVTEKGKDVELRCDPISGHTALYWYRQSLGQGLEFLIYFQGNSAPDKSGLPSDRFSAERTGGSVSTLTIQRTQQEDSAVYLCASSLVGATEAFFGQGTRLTVV.

The rearrangement links TRBV20-1 to TRBJ1-1; tentative D call: TRBD1 (6 bases). The length of the CDR3 is 14 residues. Germline V lookup: CDR1 DFQATT, CDR2 SNEGSKA (reference sequence). With 3 bases removed from V and 3 bases from J, the gap between germline ends came to 14 bases. The CDR3 nucleotides read TGCAGTGCTAGTGGGGGGGGCGGACACACTGAAGCTTTCTTT. Amino acid sequence: CSASGGGGHTEAFF.

V gene TRBV7-2 combines with J gene TRBJ2-5, with 10 nucleotides matching TRBD2. Germline values: CDR1 SGHTA, CDR2 FQGNSA. The CDR3 consists of 15 residues. V was clipped by 2 bases and J by 5 bases; unmatched bases: 5. CDR3 coding DNA: TGTGCCAGCAGCTTAAATAGCGGGGGGATCGAGACCCAGTACTTC. It encodes CASSLNSGGIETQYF.

The rearrangement links TRBV24-1 to TRBJ2-1, with TRBD1 identical over 8 bases. The CDR3 runs 16 residues. J lost 8 bases, V lost 4 bases, and 12 bases had no gene match. Germline loops: CDR1 KGHDR, CDR2 SFDVKD. CDR3 DNA: TGTGCCACCAGTGACCTTCCACGACAGGGACAGGATGAGCAGTTCTTC. It yields the protein CATSDLPRQGQDEQFF.

The rearrangement joins TRBV6-5 to TRBJ2-5; the D gene is possibly TRBD1 (6 bases). Trimming removed 5 bases from V and 2 bases from J, with 15 bases in between. The CDR3 loop spans 15 amino acids. Germline V lookup: CDR1 MNHEY, CDR2 SVGAGI. For the CDR3, the DNA is TGTGCCAGCAGTCAATTTTCCGGGACACAAGAGACCCAGTACTTC. Translated, it gives CASSQFSGTQETQYF.

The chain employs TRBV5-1 and TRBJ2-1, with a possible D match to TRBD1 (6 bases). With 1 base removed from V and 8 bases from J, the gap between germline ends came to 16 bases. This CDR3 comprises 15 residues. Germline V gene data show CDR1 as SGHRS and CDR2 as YFSETQ. The CDR3, as DNA: TGCGCCAGCAGCTTGATTTCCAGGGGAGAGTATGAGCAGTTCTTC. Protein: CASSLISRGEYEQFF.

This chain uses TRBV6-6 with TRBJ2-7; a weak D match, TRBD1 (6 bases). Per germline, CDR1 MNHNY and CDR2 SVGAGI (reference sequence). Deletions cut 5 bases from V and 5 bases from J, with 16 bases between. CDR3 size: 14 residues. CDR3 DNA sequence: TGTGCCAGCAGTGCGACAGGACCAAATAACGAGCAGTACTTC. Protein sequence: CASSATGPNNEQYF.

V is TRBV9 and J is TRBJ2-1, with TRBD1 as a possible D gene (5 bases). V was cut by 4 bases and J by 0 bases, with 20 bases left in between. This CDR3 region has 18 residues. Per the germline V gene, CDR1 is SGDLS and CDR2 is YYNGEE. The CDR3 DNA is TGTGCCAGCAGCACACCACGTGGACATTCGAGCTCCTACAATGAGCAGTTCTTC. Protein sequence: CASSTPRGHSSSYNEQFF.

This clone is a singleton in its sample. The chain recombines TRBV11-1 with TRBJ1-1; a weak D match, TRBD1 (5 bases). CDR1 is SGHAT, CDR2 FQDESV, per germline (reference sequence). The CDR3 covers 15 residues. The germline V and J ends were trimmed by 3 bases and 1 base, with 12 bases remaining between them. In DNA form, the CDR3 reads TGTGCCAGCAGCTTTTCGGGGGTGGGGAACACTGAAGCTTTCTTT. It encodes CASSFSGVGNTEAFF.

The V and J genes are TRBV10-3 and TRBJ1-2, with D perhaps TRBD1 (5 bases). Germline V gene lookup returns CDR1 ENHRY and CDR2 SYGVKD. This CDR3 has 13 amino acids. V was clipped by 7 bases and J by 7 bases, with 16 bases between them. The CDR3 DNA reads as TGTGCCATCACCGACCGGGGCCTCGGTGGCTACACCTTC. Amino acids: CAITDRGLGGYTF.

The chain employs TRBV5-1 and TRBJ1-2; D possibly corresponds to TRBD1 (5 bases). The V gene lost 5 bases and the J gene lost 1 base, with 12 bases spanning the gap. The CDR3 extends over 14 amino acids. In germline, CDR1 is SGHRS, CDR2 YFSETQ. In DNA, the CDR3 is TGCGCCAGCAGTAGGGAGACAGTTAACTATGGCTACACCTTC. The encoded protein is CASSRETVNYGYTF.

The chain's CDR3 is CASSLTETQYF. In DNA, the CDR3 is TGCGCCAGCAGCTTGACAGAGACCCAGTACTTC. The chain employs TRBV5-1 and TRBJ2-5; no definite D call. The CDR3 extends over 11 amino acids. Germline CDR1 is SGHRS and CDR2 is YFSETQ. V was cut by 1 base and J by 4 bases, with 2 bases left in between.

This clone has only one observation. The rearrangement links TRBV10-3 to TRBJ1-1; D unresolved. Germline CDR1 ENHRY, CDR2 SYGVKD. V was pared by 3 bases and J by 0 bases, with 8 bases between. The CDR3 extends over 14 amino acids. The CDR3 loop reads CAISDLGVNTEAFF. CDR3 DNA: TGTGCCATCAGTGATTTAGGTGTGAACACTGAAGCTTTCTTT.

CDR3 sequence: CASSYSSGRGGKLFF. The CDR3 DNA reads TGTGCCAGCAGTTACTCGTCGGGCAGGGGAGGAAAACTGTTTTTT. This chain joins TRBV6-5 and TRBJ1-4, with a tentative D call TRBD1 (6 bases). Between the trimmed V and J ends, which lost 0 bases and 10 bases, there was a span of 15 bases. CDR3 length: 15 residues. Germline V gene sequence: CDR1 MNHEY, CDR2 SVGAGI.

The V call is TRBV11-2, the J call TRBJ2-7, with D tentatively TRBD1 or TRBD2 (7 bases each). Germline V gene data show CDR1 as SGHAT and CDR2 as FQNNGV. V lost 1 base to trimming and J lost 4 bases, with 20 bases between them. The length of the CDR3 is 17 residues. CDR3 amino acids: CASSLVPVRGRGYEQYF. The CDR3 region has the DNA TGTGCCAGCAGCTTAGTGCCCGTCAGGGGGAGGGGTTACGAGCAGTACTTC.

This clone was seen once. The V call is TRBV7-2, the J call TRBJ1-2; unclear D gene. V lost 6 bases and J lost 5, with 19 bases in between. There are 15 residues in the CDR3. Germline-derived CDR1 and CDR2 are SGHTA and FQGNSA. The CDR3 here is CASSPSIEAGYGYTF. The CDR3 DNA sequence: TGTGCCAGCAGTCCATCCATTGAGGCAGGATATGGCTACACCTTC. The full variable domain, in which reference TRBV7-2 and TRBJ1-2 provide the parts outside the CDR3, is GAGVSQSPSNKVTEKGKDVELRCDPISGHTALYWYRQSLGQGLEFLIYFQGNSAPDKSGLPSDRFSAERTGGSVSTLTIQRTQQEDSAVYLCASSPSIEAGYGYTFGSGTRLTVV.

The rearrangement links TRBV24-1 to TRBJ2-1; TRBD2 matches at 10 bases. Trimming took 3 bases from V and 4 from J; bases not matched to a gene: 8. Germline V CDR1 and CDR2: KGHDR, SFDVKD. The CDR3 runs 17 residues. CDR3 sequence: CATSDAASGGPYNEQFF. The CDR3, as DNA: TGTGCCACCAGTGATGCCGCTAGCGGGGGCCCATACAATGAGCAGTTCTTC.

The V call is TRBV3-1 (or the pseudogene TRBV3-2), the J call TRBJ1-4; D call uncertain. V was cut by 2 bases and J by 0 bases, with 10 bases left in between. The germline CDR1 and CDR2 sequences are LGHDT and YNNKEL (reference sequence). The CDR3 loop spans 16 amino acids. The CDR3 spells CASSQQSDATNEKLFF. CDR3 nucleotide sequence: TGTGCCAGCAGCCAACAATCGGATGCAACTAATGAAAAACTGTTTTTT.

The chain employs TRBV7-2 and TRBJ2-3, with D unresolved. Trimming left V 1 base short and J 6 bases short, with 14 bases between. Germline CDR1 SGHTA, CDR2 FQGNSA. This CDR3 comprises 15 residues. The CDR3 here is CASSLVGNLGDTQYF. The CDR3, as DNA: TGTGCCAGCAGCTTAGTTGGGAACCTAGGGGATACGCAGTATTTT.

The J gene is TRBJ1-1, the V gene TRBV11-2, with unresolved D. This CDR3 is 14 amino acids long. V lost 3 bases and J lost 5, with 13 bases in between. Germline V CDR1 and CDR2: SGHAT, FQNNGV. The CDR3 region is CASSFGLVGTEAFF. The CDR3 nucleotides are TGTGCCAGCAGCTTCGGCCTCGTGGGAACTGAAGCTTTCTTT.

V and J are TRBV5-6 and TRBJ1-1; TRBD1 agrees at 10 bases. With V trimmed by 4 bases and J by 5 bases, 11 bases remained unmatched. The CDR3 is 16 residues long. Germline CDR1 and CDR2: SGHDT and YYEEEE. The chain's CDR3 is CASSARQGAIRTEAFF. The CDR3 DNA reads TGTGCCAGCAGCGCTAGACAGGGGGCGATTAGGACTGAAGCTTTCTTT.

The gene calls are TRBV20-1 and TRBJ1-1, with 7 bases identical to TRBD1. The germline V gene encodes CDR1 DFQATT and CDR2 SNEGSKA (reference sequence). J gave up 1 base and V 3 bases, and 2 bases lay outside the gene matches. The CDR3 is 13 amino acids. CDR3 protein: CSASRDRNTEAFF. The DNA for the CDR3 is TGCAGTGCTAGTCGGGACAGGAACACTGAAGCTTTCTTT.